A selection of T cell receptor beta chains follows, all from one sample in a study of human T cells and chemical hapten exposure. A single record per CDR3 protein comes from TCRdb applying MiXCR to the RACE reads. The table has approximately 370,000 distinct CDR3 sequences, around 5.5% seen once. Here the sequenced sample was whole blood, taken in connection with sensitization to the hapten diphenylcyclopropenone (DPC). The receptors stem from a woman under 30 with alopecia areata. Some clones in this sample may be carry-over from other donors' samples. Each CDR3 is given with its conserved first and last residue. A D gene is named only where the DNA matches it firmly. Not every row has a clone size; where given, it reads once, few, many or a size class.

V gene	clone size	D gene	J gene	CDR3 protein	CDR3 DNA
TRBV13	few	TRBD1	TRBJ1-6	CASSPEGQGMGYNSPLHF	TGTGCCAGCAGCCCAGAGGGACAGGGAATGGGGTATAATTCACCCCTCCACTTT
TRBV9	few	-	TRBJ1-1	CASSVGSRDTEAFF	TGTGCCAGCAGCGTAGGGAGTCGGGACACTGAAGCTTTCTTT
TRBV6-5	few	-	TRBJ2-6	CASSYGQSPLSGANVLTF	TGTGCCAGCAGTTACGGGCAGTCTCCCCTCTCTGGGGCCAACGTCCTGACTTTC
TRBV2	many	-	TRBJ1-3	CASSEEGRSSGNTIYF	TGTGCCAGCAGTGAAGAAGGGAGAAGCTCTGGAAACACCATATATTTT
TRBV7-3	many	-	TRBJ1-1	CASSSPGTEAFF	TGTGCCAGCAGCTCCCCTGGTACTGAAGCTTTCTTT
TRBV20-1	-	-	TRBJ1-5	CSARDVGTQPQHF	TGCAGTGCTAGAGATGTAGGGACGCAGCCCCAGCATTTT
TRBV6-1	few	-	TRBJ2-3	CASSEIIPTTQDPDTQYF	TGTGCCAGCAGTGAAATAATCCCGACGACACAGGACCCAGATACGCAGTATTTT
TRBV6-2/TRBV6-3	-	-	TRBJ1-1	CASSYRGQYTEAFF	TGTGCCAGCAGTTACCGAGGACAGTACACTGAAGCTTTCTTT
TRBV7-9	-	TRBD1	TRBJ2-3	CASTPGTGGYTQYF	TGTGCCAGCACCCCCGGGACAGGGGGATATACGCAGTATTTT
TRBV28	many	-	TRBJ1-3	CASSNPKRGNTIYF	TGTGCCAGCAGTAATCCCAAACGTGGAAACACCATATATTTT
TRBV28	many	TRBD1	TRBJ1-2	CASRPGQGVGYGYTF	TGTGCCAGCAGACCAGGACAGGGGGTCGGCTATGGCTACACCTTC
TRBV28	many	-	TRBJ1-2	CASSSLGGGAGYGYTF	TGTGCCAGCAGTTCGCTAGGTGGGGGGGCCGGCTATGGCTACACCTTC
TRBV28	few	-	TRBJ1-3	CASSSYLQGTGNTIYF	TGTGCCAGCAGTTCTTATCTTCAGGGAACTGGAAACACCATATATTTT
TRBV5-1	-	-	TRBJ1-2	CASSLDPDYGYTF	TGCGCCAGCAGCTTGGACCCCGACTATGGCTACACCTTC
TRBV2	-	-	TRBJ1-1	CASEGMNTEAFF	TGTGCCAGCGAGGGGATGAACACTGAAGCTTTCTTT
TRBV7-9	-	-	TRBJ1-1	CASSPHWGEAFF	TGTGCCAGCAGCCCTCATTGGGGTGAAGCTTTCTTT
TRBV7-2	many	-	TRBJ2-7	CASSAAYEQYF	TGTGCCAGCAGCGCTGCCTACGAGCAGTACTTC
TRBV25-1	few	TRBD2	TRBJ2-3	CASSDTTSGGPGDTQYF	TGTGCCAGCAGTGATACGACTAGCGGGGGCCCCGGGGATACGCAGTATTTT
TRBV4-3	many	-	TRBJ2-7	CASSQVLGREQYF	TGCGCCAGCAGCCAAGTGTTAGGACGCGAGCAGTACTTC
TRBV6-8	many	-	TRBJ1-5	CASSYRTGNSNQPQHF	TGTGCCAGCAGTTACCGTACGGGGAATAGCAATCAGCCCCAGCATTTT
TRBV20-1	-	-	TRBJ1-1	CSAKGAMNTEAFF	TGCAGTGCTAAGGGCGCAATGAACACTGAAGCTTTCTTT
TRBV6-2/TRBV6-3	few	TRBD1	TRBJ1-1	CASSQQGGNTEAFF	TGTGCCAGCAGTCAACAGGGGGGAAATACTGAAGCTTTCTTT
TRBV18	many	-	TRBJ1-1	CASSPVADSNTEAFF	TGTGCCAGCTCACCTGTGGCAGATTCGAACACTGAAGCTTTCTTT
TRBV29-1	many	TRBD1	TRBJ1-2	CGGQADYGYTF	TGCGGTGGACAGGCAGACTATGGCTACACCTTC
TRBV11-3	few	TRBD1	TRBJ2-3	CASSGGTGRLTDTQYF	TGTGCCAGCAGTGGTGGGACAGGGAGGCTCACAGATACGCAGTATTTT
TRBV13	-	-	TRBJ2-2	CASSRTFVGELFF	TGTGCCAGCAGTCGGACCTTCGTCGGGGAGCTGTTTTTT
TRBV7-2	few	-	TRBJ2-1	CASSLAQRGEQFF	TGTGCCAGCAGCTTAGCTCAAAGGGGTGAGCAGTTCTTC
TRBV5-1	-	-	TRBJ1-5	CASSLLGERNQPQHF	TGCGCCAGCAGCTTGCTAGGGGAAAGGAATCAGCCCCAGCATTTT
TRBV13	-	TRBD2	TRBJ2-3	CASSLDSGGADTQYF	TGTGCCAGCAGCTTAGATAGCGGGGGCGCAGATACGCAGTATTTT
TRBV6-2/TRBV6-3	-	TRBD1	TRBJ2-7	CASSFTGGPYEQYF	TGTGCCAGCAGCTTTACAGGGGGCCCCTACGAGCAGTACTTC
TRBV20-1	-	TRBD1	TRBJ1-6	CSAQKGQGSMSPLHF	TGCAGTGCTCAGAAAGGACAGGGAAGTATGTCACCCCTCCACTTT
TRBV5-4	few	TRBD2	TRBJ2-1	CASSSPLAGGPRYNEQFF	TGTGCCAGCAGCAGCCCGCTAGCGGGGGGGCCTAGGTACAATGAGCAGTTCTTC
TRBV5-6	few	-	TRBJ2-7	CASSFAGADEQYF	TGTGCCAGCAGCTTTGCGGGGGCAGACGAGCAGTACTTC
TRBV20-1	-	TRBD1	TRBJ1-1	CSARAPPRTGRTEAFF	TGCAGTGCTAGAGCTCCCCCCCGGACAGGGAGGACTGAAGCTTTCTTT
TRBV14	few	TRBD2	TRBJ2-3	CASSNKAGGTDTQYF	TGTGCCAGCAGCAACAAAGCGGGGGGAACAGATACGCAGTATTTT
TRBV28	many	-	TRBJ2-3	CASSRSLSGAPWATQYF	TGTGCCAGCAGCCGCTCACTATCGGGAGCCCCCTGGGCTACGCAGTATTTT
TRBV7-9	-	-	TRBJ2-3	CASSFYPTGLQYF	TGTGCCAGCAGCTTTTATCCGACAGGCTTGCAGTATTTT
TRBV28	-	-	TRBJ1-5	CASSPIRGQPQHF	TGTGCCAGCAGTCCCATTCGGGGTCAGCCCCAGCATTTT
TRBV6-5	many	TRBD1	TRBJ2-7	CASSYSTGAYEQYF	TGTGCCAGCAGTTACTCAACAGGGGCCTACGAGCAGTACTTC
TRBV24-1	-	-	TRBJ2-1	CATSESRDSSYEEQFF	TGTGCCACCAGTGAGTCCCGGGACTCCTCTTACGAGGAGCAGTTCTTC
TRBV7-2	-	-	TRBJ2-4	CASSLYTLAKNIQYF	TGTGCCAGCAGCTTGTATACACTAGCCAAAAACATTCAGTACTTC
TRBV7-2	few	TRBD1	TRBJ2-7	CASSPQTGTAFEQYF	TGTGCCAGCAGCCCACAGACAGGGACGGCCTTCGAGCAGTACTTC
TRBV5-1	many	TRBD2	TRBJ2-3	CASRPSSGGTDTQYF	TGCGCCAGCAGACCATCTAGCGGGGGCACAGATACGCAGTATTTT
TRBV20-1	-	-	TRBJ2-3	CSWQITDTQYF	TGCAGCTGGCAGATCACAGATACGCAGTATTTT
TRBV6-2/TRBV6-3	few	-	TRBJ2-3	CASSYWVASTDTQYF	TGTGCCAGCAGTTATTGGGTAGCCAGCACAGATACGCAGTATTTT
TRBV18	-	-	TRBJ2-1	CASSLSLRDEGGNEQFF	TGTGCCAGCTCACTTAGCCTCCGGGACGAGGGGGGGAATGAGCAGTTCTTC
TRBV6-2/TRBV6-3	few	-	TRBJ2-1	CASKLARGYNEQFF	TGTGCCAGCAAGCTAGCGAGGGGGTACAATGAGCAGTTCTTC
TRBV7-9	-	-	TRBJ1-4	CASSLGELATNEKLFF	TGTGCCAGCAGCTTAGGGGAGCTTGCAACTAATGAAAAACTGTTTTTT
TRBV7-2	few	-	TRBJ2-3	CASSLNGRGTDTQYF	TGTGCCAGCAGCTTAAACGGCAGGGGCACAGATACGCAGTATTTT
TRBV20-1	many	-	TRBJ2-5	CSAGPRETQYF	TGCAGTGCTGGTCCTCGAGAGACCCAGTACTTC